The 23 T cell receptor beta chains listed next were all sequenced from one sample in a study of T cells in Graves' hyperthyroidism and ophthalmopathy. The investigators amplified TCR beta CDR3 regions from RNA transcripts. A set of HTBI primers served as the primers for a first-round RT-PCR of the TCR CDR3. MiXCR, run by TCRdb on the multiplex PCR reads, gives a single entry per CDR3 protein. The sample lists approximately 320,000 distinct CDR3 sequences, 15% to 20% occurring once. The specimen was blood. These receptors were collected from a man aged 30 to 45 with Graves' hyperthyroidism.

This clonotype has at least ten counts. The chain has TRBV11-2 and TRBJ2-7, with D unclear. CDR1 SGHAT and CDR2 FQNNGV come from the germline V gene. The V and J ends lost 5 bases and 0 bases respectively, with 20 bases between them. The CDR3 is 17 amino acids. The CDR3 protein is CASSRGPSPSSSYEQYF. Here the CDR3 DNA reads TGTGCCAGCAGCCGAGGACCCTCCCCCTCCAGCTCCTACGAGCAGTACTTC.

In its sample, this clonotype was seen once. This chain connects TRBV7-8 to TRBJ2-7; 9 bases fit TRBD1. From germline, CDR1 is SGHVS and CDR2 FQNEAQ. The J segment lost 2 bases and the V segment lost 4 bases, leaving 6 bases of the junction unmatched. The CDR3 is 15 residues long. CDR3 in DNA: TGTGCCAGCAGCTCCCGGGACAGGGCCACCTACGAGCAGTACTTC. It is translated as CASSSRDRATYEQYF.

In its sample, this clonotype was seen a few times. The chain uses TRBV7-3 and TRBJ2-7, with 9 bases identical to TRBD1. Trimming took 4 bases from V and 7 from J; bases not matched to a gene: 5. Germline V gene sequence: CDR1 SGHTA, CDR2 FQGTGA. There are 13 residues in the CDR3. CDR3 nucleotides: TGTGCCAGCAGCTCAACAGGGGGCAGGGAGCAGTACTTC. This encodes CASSSTGGREQYF.

The chain joins TRBV19 to TRBJ2-5, with D perhaps given as TRBD1 or TRBD2 (5 bases each). The CDR3 loop spans 13 amino acids. V dropped 10 bases and J dropped 2 bases, with 14 bases sitting between them. Germline V gene data show CDR1 as LNHDA and CDR2 as SQIVND (reference sequence). The CDR3 is CATKGDLQETQYF. The CDR3 region has the DNA TGTGCCACTAAAGGGGACCTACAAGAGACCCAGTACTTC.

This clonotype was picked up many times. This sequence joins TRBV5-1 and TRBJ1-1; D may be TRBD1 (5 bases). This CDR3 is 14 amino acids long. Germline CDR1 and CDR2: SGHRS and YFSETQ. V lost 0 bases and J 5 bases, leaving 11 bases between the germline ends. The CDR3 DNA follows: TGCGCCAGCAGCTTGGCCCAGGGAAAGACTGAAGCTTTCTTT. It yields the protein CASSLAQGKTEAFF.

This clonotype appeared a few times. The chain combines TRBV3-1 with TRBJ2-3; 8 nucleotides line up with TRBD2. The CDR3 length is 15 residues. The V segment lost 3 bases and the J segment 10 bases; nucleotides outside the gene matches: 12. Looked up from germline, CDR1 is LGHDT and CDR2 is YNNKEL (reference sequence). The chain's CDR3 is CASSQPFGGVSAQYF. The CDR3 DNA reads TGTGCCAGCAGCCAGCCATTCGGGGGGGTTTCAGCGCAGTATTTT.

This clonotype was detected only a few times. This sequence joins TRBV6-6 and TRBJ2-2, with no clear D. CDR3 size: 16 residues. Germline values: CDR1 MNHNY, CDR2 SVGAGI (reference sequence). V was trimmed by 2 bases and J by 1 base, leaving 11 bases between them. This chain's CDR3 is CASSYRRSQNTGELFF. CDR3 coding DNA: TGTGCCAGCAGTTACCGACGGTCCCAGAACACCGGGGAGCTGTTTTTT.

Ten or more counts support this clonotype. This chain joins TRBV20-1 and TRBJ1-1; D might be TRBD1 (5 bases). With 4 bases removed from V and 8 bases from J, the gap between germline ends came to 20 bases. The CDR3 extends over 14 amino acids. The V gene's germline CDR1 is DFQATT and CDR2 SNEGSKA (reference sequence). CDR3 coding DNA: TGCAGTGCTATCCCTGGGGGGTCCCGGGCCGAAGCTTTCTTT. Protein: CSAIPGGSRAEAFF.

In its sample, this clonotype was seen many times. The chain employs TRBV18 and TRBJ1-1; no reliable D call. The CDR3 consists of 17 residues. Looked up from germline, CDR1 is KGHSH and CDR2 is LQKENI. V was cut by 6 bases and J by 4 bases, with 24 bases left in between. CDR3 sequence: CASSRRRHPDAGTEAFF. CDR3 DNA: TGTGCCAGCTCCCGCAGGAGGCACCCCGACGCGGGCACTGAAGCTTTCTTT.

The CDR3, as DNA: TGCGCCAGCAGCCAAGCGGTGGGAGCGAGCACAGATACGCAGTATTTT. Amino acids: CASSQAVGASTDTQYF. This chain joins TRBV4-1 and TRBJ2-3; D may be TRBD2 (5 bases). Trimming left V 1 base short and J 0 bases short, with 11 bases between. The CDR3 runs to 16 residues. Germline V gene lookup returns CDR1 MGHRA and CDR2 YSYEKL.

The chain has TRBV14 and TRBJ2-3; 9 bases are shared with TRBD2. CDR3 length equals 16 residues. Germline values: CDR1 SGHDN, CDR2 FVKESK. With 6 bases clipped from V and 4 bases from J, the junction kept 11 bases outside the gene matches. CDR3 region: CASSYHSGSVADTQYF. The DNA of the CDR3 is TGTGCCAGCAGTTACCATAGCGGGAGCGTGGCAGATACGCAGTATTTT.

This clonotype was seen a few times. V usage is TRBV6-5 and J usage is TRBJ2-2; D not certain. This CDR3 contains 13 residues. The V and J ends lost 2 bases and 3 bases respectively, with 4 bases between them. Per the germline V gene, CDR1 is MNHEY and CDR2 is SVGAGI. The CDR3 nucleotides read TGTGCCAGCAGTTACCTGGACACCGGGGAGCTGTTTTTT. Translating gives CASSYLDTGELFF.

This clonotype was detected ten times or more. The V gene is TRBV7-8, the J gene TRBJ2-3, with 7 bases fitting TRBD2. CDR3 size: 15 residues. V trimming: 2 bases; J trimming: 5 bases; junction bases outside the gene matches: 7. CDR1 is SGHVS, CDR2 FQNEAQ, per germline. The CDR3, as DNA: TGTGCCAGCAGCTTAACGGGAGGCCCCGGAGATACGCAGTATTTT. Residues: CASSLTGGPGDTQYF. Variable domain in full (rest from reference TRBV7-8 and TRBJ2-3): GAGVSQSPRYKVAKRGQDVALRCDPISGHVSLFWYQQALGQGPEFLTYFQNEAQLDKSGLPSDRFFAERPEGSVSTLKIQRTQQEDSAVYLCASSLTGGPGDTQYFGPGTRLTVL.

For this clonotype: A read error may be the cause here, since a much bigger clone is one base away. The chain links TRBV3-1 to TRBJ1-2; 11 bases match TRBD1. Germline V gives CDR1 LGHDT, CDR2 YNNKEL (reference sequence). This CDR3 is 14 amino acids long. The CDR3 here is CASSRTGGDYGSTF. DNA of the CDR3: TGTGCCAGCAGCCGGACAGGGGGCGACTATGGCTCCACCTTC.

This clonotype was counted between two and nine times. V and J are TRBV11-2 and TRBJ2-3; 7 nucleotides agree with TRBD2. Trimming removed 5 bases from V and 7 bases from J; junction bases left unmatched: 15. The CDR3 is 16 amino acids. CDR1 SGHAT and CDR2 FQNNGV come from the germline V gene. CDR3 nucleotide sequence: TGTGCCAGCAGCCTAACTAAAGGCGGGAGAACTAATACGCAGTATTTT. Its translation is CASSLTKGGRTNTQYF.

This clonotype came up many times. The chain has TRBV5-1 and TRBJ1-1; the D gene is possibly TRBD1 (6 bases). This CDR3 has 15 residues. Germline CDR1 SGHRS, CDR2 YFSETQ. V was cut by 4 bases and J by 1 base, with 14 bases left in between. The CDR3 nucleotides read TGCGCCAGCAGCAATGATGGACAGCCGAACACTGAAGCTTTCTTT. This gives the protein CASSNDGQPNTEAFF.

J is TRBJ1-6 and V is TRBV7-9; D possibly corresponds to TRBD1 (5 bases). This CDR3 has 13 residues. Trimming left V 4 bases short and J 10 bases short, with 11 bases between. Germline V lookup: CDR1 SEHNR, CDR2 FQNEAQ (reference sequence). The chain's CDR3 is CASSSGWGSPLHF. CDR3 DNA: TGTGCCAGCAGCTCCGGGTGGGGGTCACCCCTCCACTTT.

The chain employs TRBV20-1 and TRBJ2-1, with 7 bases matching TRBD2. Germline CDR1 reads DFQATT; CDR2 reads SNEGSKA (reference sequence). CDR3 length equals 18 residues. The CDR3 DNA reads TGCAGCTCCCGCCTAGCGGAAAAAAGGCCTACTCTCTACAATGAGCAGTTCTTC. Translation gives CSSRLAEKRPTLYNEQFF.

This clonotype was counted a few times. The CDR3 loop is CASGREPHAAFF. For the CDR3, the DNA is TGTGCCAGCGGAAGGGAACCCCACGCCGCTTTCTTT. The chain has TRBV6-1 and TRBJ1-1; D call uncertain. The CDR3 consists of 12 residues. Trimming took 8 bases from V and 11 from J, leaving 18 bases between them. Germline CDR1 MNHNS, CDR2 SASEGT.

This clonotype appeared many times. The chain combines TRBV5-1 with TRBJ2-7; TRBD2 is a possible D gene (6 bases). Per the germline V gene, CDR1 is SGHRS and CDR2 is YFSETQ. V lost 1 base and J 7 bases, leaving 9 bases between the germline ends. The CDR3 length is 12 residues. The CDR3 protein is CASSLWGEEQYF. As DNA, the CDR3 is TGCGCCAGCAGCTTGTGGGGGGAGGAGCAGTACTTC.

This clonotype was observed many times. The chain is built from TRBV7-2 and TRBJ2-1; D remains ambiguous. Germline V gene lookup returns CDR1 SGHTA and CDR2 FQGNSA. Trimming took 4 bases from V and 3 from J, leaving 4 bases between them. This CDR3 is built from 12 residues. The CDR3 nucleotides read TGTGCCAGCAGCTGGGACTACAATGAGCAGTTCTTC. It is translated as CASSWDYNEQFF.

This clonotype showed up many times. The chain recombines TRBV6-1 with TRBJ2-3; D unresolved. Germline V lookup: CDR1 MNHNS, CDR2 SASEGT. The CDR3 totals 15 residues. V lost 2 bases and J 0 bases, leaving 9 bases between the germline ends. CDR3 bases: TGTGCCAGCAGTGAAAACGCGATCAGCACAGATACGCAGTATTTT. Its translation is CASSENAISTDTQYF.

The chain recombines TRBV6-1 with TRBJ1-4; 10 bases line up with TRBD1. The CDR3 runs 14 residues. Trimming at V came to 10 bases and at J to 6 bases, leaving 8 bases not matched to a gene. CDR1 and CDR2 from the germline V gene are MNHNS and SASEGT. For the CDR3, the DNA is TGTGCCACACGCGCCGGGACAGGGGATGAAAAACTGTTTTTT. Amino acids: CATRAGTGDEKLFF.